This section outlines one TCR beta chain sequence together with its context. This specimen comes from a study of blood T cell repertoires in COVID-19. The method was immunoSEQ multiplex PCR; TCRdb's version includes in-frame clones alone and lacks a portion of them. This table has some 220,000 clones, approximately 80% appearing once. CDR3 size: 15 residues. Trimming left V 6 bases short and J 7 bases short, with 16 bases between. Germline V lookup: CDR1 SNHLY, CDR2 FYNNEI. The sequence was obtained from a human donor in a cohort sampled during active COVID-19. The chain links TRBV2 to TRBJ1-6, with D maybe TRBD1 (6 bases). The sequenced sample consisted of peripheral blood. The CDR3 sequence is CASRGLQGWNSPLHF. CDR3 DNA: TGTGCCAGCAGGGGATTACAGGGTTGGAATTCACCCCTCCACTTT.